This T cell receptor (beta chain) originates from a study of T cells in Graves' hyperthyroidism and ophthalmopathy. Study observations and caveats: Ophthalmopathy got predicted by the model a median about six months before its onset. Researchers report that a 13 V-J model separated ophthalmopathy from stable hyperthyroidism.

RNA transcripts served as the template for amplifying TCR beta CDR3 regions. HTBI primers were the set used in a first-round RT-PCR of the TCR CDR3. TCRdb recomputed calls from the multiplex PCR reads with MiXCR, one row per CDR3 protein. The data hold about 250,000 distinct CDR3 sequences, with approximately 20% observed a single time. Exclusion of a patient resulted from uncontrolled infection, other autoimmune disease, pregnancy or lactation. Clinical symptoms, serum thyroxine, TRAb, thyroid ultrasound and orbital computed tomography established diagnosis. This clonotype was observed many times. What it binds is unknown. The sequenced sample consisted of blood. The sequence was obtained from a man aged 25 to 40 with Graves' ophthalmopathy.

The CDR3 DNA reads as TGTGCCAGCAGCTTAGCGGAGGGCAGATACAATGAGCAGTTCTTC. Translation gives CASSLAEGRYNEQFF. The chain has TRBV11-3 and TRBJ2-1; a weak D match, TRBD2 (6 bases). There are 15 residues in the CDR3. Looked up from germline, CDR1 is SGHNT and CDR2 is YENEEA. With 1 base removed from V and 4 bases from J, the gap between germline ends came to 11 bases.